The 25 T cell receptor beta chains below all came from one sample that was sequenced in a study of blood T cell repertoires in COVID-19. The data were produced by immunoSEQ multiplex PCR, yet TCRdb's version contains in-frame clones alone and is incomplete. The sample has 300,000 or so clones; around 84% are singletons. The source material was peripheral blood. These receptor sequences come from a man between 65 and 79 years old with acute or convalescent COVID-19.

CDR3 nucleotide sequence: TGTGCCAGCAGTCCACGGGACAGAGAAGAAGCTTTCTTT. Its protein is CASSPRDREEAFF. This chain uses TRBV7-9 with TRBJ1-1; 7 bases are a match to TRBD1. Germline values: CDR1 SEHNR, CDR2 FQNEAQ (reference sequence). V shed 6 bases and J 8 bases; nucleotides not matched to a gene: 9. The CDR3 spans 13 residues.

The rearrangement joins TRBV28 to TRBJ1-5; D unclear. V was cut by 1 base and J by 6 bases, with 7 bases left in between. The germline V gene encodes CDR1 MDHEN and CDR2 SYDVKM. The CDR3 totals 13 residues. The CDR3 reads CASSLFRGQPQHF. The CDR3 DNA reads TGTGCCAGCAGTTTATTTCGGGGTCAGCCCCAGCATTTT. The full variable domain, completed using reference TRBV28 and TRBJ1-5, is DVKVTQSSRYLVKRTGEKVFLECVQDMDHENMFWYRQDPGLGLRLIYFSYDVKMKEKGDIPEGYSVSREKKERFSLILESASTNQTSMYLCASSLFRGQPQHFGDGTRLSIL.

J is TRBJ1-5 and V is TRBV9; TRBD1 might be the D (6 bases). Germline loops: CDR1 SGDLS, CDR2 YYNGEE. This CDR3 is built from 14 residues. Trimming removed 4 bases at V and 5 bases at J, with 13 bases between. This chain's CDR3 is CASSHGQQDQPQHF. For the CDR3, the DNA is TGTGCCAGCAGCCATGGACAGCAGGATCAGCCCCAGCATTTT. Using reference TRBV9 and TRBJ1-5 for the parts outside the CDR3, the full variable domain is DSGVTQTPKHLITATGQRVTLRCSPRSGDLSVYWYQQSLDQGLQFLIQYYNGEERAKGNILERFSAQQFPDLHSELNLSSLELGDSALYFCASSHGQQDQPQHFGDGTRLSIL.

V and J are TRBV12-3 or TRBV12-4 and TRBJ1-1; D ambiguous. V lost 6 bases and J 0 bases, leaving 8 bases between the germline ends. The CDR3 sequence is 13 residues long. The CDR3 region is CASSLQMNTEAFF. The CDR3 DNA follows: TGTGCCAGCAGCCTACAGATGAACACTGAAGCTTTCTTT.

The V and J genes are TRBV7-9 and TRBJ2-7; 11 nucleotides align to TRBD2. The ends lost 5 bases at V and 2 bases at J; junction bases unmatched: 2. The CDR3 sequence is 14 residues long. Germline values: CDR1 SEHNR, CDR2 FQNEAQ (reference sequence). The DNA of the CDR3 is TGTGCCAGCAGCCCACTAGCGGGAGCCTACGAGCAGTACTTC. This sequence encodes CASSPLAGAYEQYF.

The chain combines TRBV4-2 with TRBJ2-7; TRBD2 agrees at 11 bases. The CDR3 sequence is 16 residues long. The J segment lost 3 bases and the V segment lost 4 bases, leaving 8 bases of the junction unmatched. CDR1 and CDR2 (germline): LGHNA, YNFKEQ. As DNA, the CDR3 is TGTGCCAGCAGCCCCATCCTAGCGGGGGGAGGCTACGAGCAGTACTTC. It codes for CASSPILAGGGYEQYF.

The chain uses TRBV5-1 and TRBJ2-2; 7 nucleotides match TRBD1. The ends lost 7 bases at V and 7 bases at J; junction bases unmatched: 10. The CDR3 loop spans 14 amino acids. CDR1 is SGHRS, CDR2 YFSETQ, per germline. CDR3 bases: TGCGCCAGCGACACAGGGGCGAACGTCGGGGAGCTGTTTTTT. Encoded protein: CASDTGANVGELFF.

Points on this clone: Relative to the germline gene, one junction end is altered; a read error may explain this. CDR3 in amino acids: CASSLAGGRYEQFF. Written as DNA, the CDR3 is TGTGCCAGCAGCCTAGCGGGAGGGAGGTATGAGCAGTTCTTC. The chain couples TRBV7-2 to TRBJ2-1; 12 nucleotides match TRBD2. Germline V gene sequence: CDR1 SGHTA, CDR2 FQGNSA. This CDR3 is built from 14 residues.

The chain carries TRBV19 and TRBJ1-4; tentatively, D is TRBD1 (5 bases). CDR3 length equals 17 residues. Germline-derived CDR1 and CDR2 are LNHDA and SQIVND (reference sequence). V was shortened by 7 bases and J by 6 bases, with 24 bases between the two germline ends. The CDR3 DNA reads as TGTGCCAGTATGAACCTCGGGGGTCGCCCGGAGGATGAAAAACTGTTTTTT. Translating it yields CASMNLGGRPEDEKLFF.

The chain uses TRBV10-3 and TRBJ1-2, with 7 bases that match TRBD1. The J segment lost 8 bases and the V segment lost 10 bases, leaving 10 bases of the junction unmatched. Germline CDR1 ENHRY, CDR2 SYGVKD. The CDR3 has 12 residues. The CDR3 reads CATLTGNGGYTF. The CDR3 region has the DNA TGTGCCACGCTGACAGGGAACGGCGGCTACACCTTC.

This clone was observed a handful of times. The chain joins TRBV7-9 to TRBJ1-5, with TRBD1 matching 8 bases. The length of the CDR3 is 14 residues. After removal of 0 bases from V and 7 bases from J, the junction contained 2 bases not matched to a gene. Per germline, CDR1 SEHNR and CDR2 FQNEAQ (reference sequence). CDR3 in DNA: TGTGCCAGCAGCTTAGCAACAGGGGGACAGCCCCAGCATTTT. This codes for CASSLATGGQPQHF.

The genes are TRBV10-3 and TRBJ2-2; D call uncertain. Looked up from germline, CDR1 is ENHRY and CDR2 is SYGVKD. V lost 5 bases, J lost 0 bases, and 7 bases lay in between. This CDR3 comprises 14 residues. The CDR3 loop is CAISPQTNTGELFF. The CDR3 bases are TGTGCCATCAGTCCACAGACGAACACCGGGGAGCTGTTTTTT.

The rearrangement uses TRBV7-6 and TRBJ2-5, with 7 bases aligning to TRBD1. CDR1 is SGHVS and CDR2 is FNYEAQ in the germline V gene. This CDR3 is 15 amino acids long. V lost 1 base to trimming and J lost 5 bases; unmatched junction nucleotides: 7. As DNA, the CDR3 is TGTGCCAGCAGCTTAGACCCAGGGGGAATGGAGACCCAGTACTTC. Its translation: CASSLDPGGMETQYF.

This clone has a single count. The V call is TRBV15, the J call TRBJ1-4; D is uncertain. From germline, CDR1 is LNHNV and CDR2 YYDKDF (reference sequence). Trimming removed 3 bases at V and 5 bases at J, with 7 bases between. The CDR3 is 13 residues long. The CDR3 nucleotides read TGTGCCACCAGCAGGGTGACAAATGAAAAACTGTTTTTT. It encodes CATSRVTNEKLFF.

The chain has TRBV20-1 and TRBJ1-2, with D perhaps matching TRBD1 (6 bases). The CDR3 loop spans 11 amino acids. CDR1 DFQATT and CDR2 SNEGSKA come from the germline V gene (reference sequence). V was clipped by 3 bases and J by 8 bases, with 10 bases between them. Here the CDR3 reads CSARTGSGYTF. Written as DNA, the CDR3 is TGCAGTGCTAGGACAGGATCCGGCTACACCTTC.

This clone was found once. The chain recombines TRBV10-3 with TRBJ2-3, with TRBD1 matching over 10 bases. CDR1 is ENHRY, CDR2 SYGVKD, per germline. This CDR3 has 18 amino acids. V trimming: 0 bases; J trimming: 6 bases; junction bases outside the gene matches: 12. In DNA form, the CDR3 reads TGTGCCATCAGTGAGTCTCCCGGGACAGGGGATACCCCCGATACGCAGTATTTT. Amino acid sequence: CAISESPGTGDTPDTQYF.

The J gene is TRBJ1-2, the V gene TRBV19; 9 nucleotides agree with TRBD1. Germline lookup yields CDR1 LNHDA and CDR2 SQIVND (reference sequence). The CDR3 contains 15 residues. Germline trimming cut 3 bases from V and 7 bases from J; bases unmatched to any gene: 9. CDR3 sequence (DNA): TGTGCCAGTAGTATCCCTCGGGACAGGGTCGGTGGCTACACCTTC. This gives the protein CASSIPRDRVGGYTF.

CDR3 in DNA: TGTGCCAGCTCAGGAGGGGATGGCTACACCTTC. Its translation: CASSGGDGYTF. V gene TRBV18 combines with J gene TRBJ1-2, with TRBD1 as a possible D gene (5 bases). The germline V gene has CDR1 KGHSH and CDR2 LQKENI. V lost 5 bases and J lost 6, with 7 bases in between. The CDR3 extends over 11 amino acids.

The chain links TRBV28 to TRBJ2-1, with 11 bases identical to TRBD2. The CDR3 extends over 16 amino acids. V dropped 5 bases and J dropped 1; count of bases not matched to a gene: 4. Germline V gene lookup returns CDR1 MDHEN and CDR2 SYDVKM. The CDR3 sequence is CASSARLAGSYNEQFF. CDR3 nucleotide sequence: TGTGCCAGCAGTGCAAGACTAGCGGGATCCTACAATGAGCAGTTCTTC. Full variable domain (rest looked up from reference TRBV28 and TRBJ2-1): DVKVTQSSRYLVKRTGEKVFLECVQDMDHENMFWYRQDPGLGLRLIYFSYDVKMKEKGDIPEGYSVSREKKERFSLILESASTNQTSMYLCASSARLAGSYNEQFFGPGTRLTVL.

CDR3: CASSIALAENTQYF. CDR3 DNA sequence: TGTGCCAGTAGTATAGCTCTAGCGGAGAATACGCAGTATTTT. The rearrangement links TRBV19 to TRBJ2-3; TRBD2 aligns across 7 bases. The trim removed 1 base at V and 7 bases at J, leaving 5 bases unmatched. From germline, CDR1 is LNHDA and CDR2 SQIVND (reference sequence). There are 14 residues in the CDR3.

The genes are TRBV2 and TRBJ2-1; 8 positions match TRBD2. The CDR3 is made up of 14 amino acids. CDR1 and CDR2 from the germline V gene are SNHLY and FYNNEI. V shed 4 bases and J 10 bases; nucleotides not matched to a gene: 9. The CDR3 sequence: CASSVVGGAGEQFF. The DNA for the CDR3 is TGTGCCAGCAGTGTGGTCGGGGGGGCCGGAGAGCAGTTCTTC.

The J gene is TRBJ2-7, the V gene TRBV7-9; maybe TRBD1 (5 bases). V lost 5 bases and J lost 3, with 20 bases in between. Germline CDR1 SEHNR, CDR2 FQNEAQ (reference sequence). The CDR3 covers 16 residues. CDR3 protein: CASSPPGTGRGYEQYF. The CDR3 DNA reads TGTGCCAGCAGCCCTCCCGGCACGGGTAGGGGCTACGAGCAGTACTTC.

The rearrangement links TRBV7-8 to TRBJ2-5; a possible D gene is TRBD1 (6 bases). In germline, CDR1 is SGHVS, CDR2 FQNEAQ. V was clipped by 5 bases and J by 10 bases, with 11 bases between them. This CDR3 spans 11 amino acids. CDR3 nucleotides: TGTGCCAGCAGCCGTGACAGGTTCCAGTACTTC. Its translation is CASSRDRFQYF. Combining the CDR3 with reference TRBV7-8 and TRBJ2-5 gives the whole variable domain GAGVSQSPRYKVAKRGQDVALRCDPISGHVSLFWYQQALGQGPEFLTYFQNEAQLDKSGLPSDRFFAERPEGSVSTLKIQRTQQEDSAVYLCASSRDRFQYFGPGTRLLVL.

The CDR3: CAWSPGQSRPQHF. The CDR3 DNA is TGTGCCTGGAGTCCCGGACAGTCACGACCCCAGCATTTT. The J gene is TRBJ1-5, the V gene TRBV30; perhaps TRBD1 as D (6 bases). CDR3 length equals 13 residues. Germline V gene sequence: CDR1 GTSNPN, CDR2 SVGIG (reference sequence). Trimming left V 2 bases short and J 10 bases short, with 15 bases between.

The chain has TRBV10-3 and TRBJ1-2; unclear D gene. The V and J ends lost 2 bases and 2 bases respectively, with 9 bases between them. CDR1 and CDR2 from the germline V gene are ENHRY and SYGVKD. The length of the CDR3 is 14 residues. CDR3 region: CAISETVPNYGYTF. The CDR3 DNA sequence: TGTGCCATCAGTGAGACAGTCCCAAACTATGGCTACACCTTC.